This record covers a single TCR beta chain. This clone has a single count. The target of this receptor is not known. No much larger clone exists at a distance of one base, and base qualities are not known. The CDR1 and CDR2 encoded by the germline V gene (reference sequence) are LGHDT and YNNKEL. The CDR3 has 14 amino acids, counting the end cysteine and phenylalanine. Only the CDR3 DNA stays, 42 bases, in frame from base 1. V is pruned by 1 base and J by 4 bases, leaving 3 bases of the junction without a gene match. This sample stems from a study of T cell responses to AZD1222 COVID-19 vaccine (dated by TCRdb to the early 2020s). For the wider study: A total of approximately 230 trial participants underwent TCR sequencing, of whom nearly 210 received two doses of AZD1222 and approximately 25 received two doses of the MenACWY control vaccine. Enrollment into the trials was organized by age into subgroups of 18-55, 56-69 and 70-plus years, and those subgroups contained approximately 160, 26 and 62 TCR-sequenced participants, respectively. Paper-wide results and their limitations: The 56-69-year group was small, and its depth increase did not reach significance, likely because of low power. Only a handful of AZD1222 recipients were SARS-CoV-2 seropositive at baseline, limiting conclusions about previously exposed vaccinees. Participants were mostly white British, with more females than males. The authors suggested clonal diversity may have been underestimated. Epitopes outside the regions mutated in the B.1.351 and B.1.1.7 variants were reportedly recognized by nearly half of the unique spike-specific TCRs. After two AZD1222 doses, both the breadth and the depth of spike-specific TCRs were significantly higher than at day 0 and than in MenACWY recipients. The whole spike protein was spanned by vaccine-associated CD4 TCRs, and dominant responses were seen in regions 160-218 and 743-854. No day 14 peak-response samples were available, so repertoires were characterized only after the peak T cell response.

The time point label here, explained by the study, means: baseline before first vaccination. The treatment or condition label for this specimen denotes: meningococcal conjugate vaccine given as trial control. The vaccinee samples were drawn from two UK trials, COV001 and COV002, one of which was a single-blind randomized controlled phase 2/3 trial testing AZD1222 (ChAdOx1 nCoV-19) in healthy adults. For TCRbeta chain sequencing, PBMC samples from trial participants were taken at day 0 and at day 28 after the second dose. The CDR3 regions of human TCRbeta chains were analyzed by immunosequencing. The published analysis was carried out like this. TCRs in the repertoires were compared against a reference library of SARS-CoV-2-specific TCRs that had been generated with the MIRA antigen-specificity platform. Breadth was defined as the fraction of unique TCRs that were SARS-CoV-2-associated, and depth was defined as the fraction of total T cells that were SARS-CoV-2-associated. Each spike-specific TCR was assigned to its reactive spike region and to a CD4 or CD8 class using the MIRA data. Log10-transformed breadth and depth values were compared by one-way ANOVA with Sidak's multiple comparisons tests. TCRdb took this table from immuneACCESS and kept in-frame rearrangements with V and J called. Such tables lack part of the clones; where checked against another copy, unresolved V genes explain under half of the gap, and the rest is unexplained. Clone size and the V and J calls come from that table; the DNA yielded D and trimming. This sample comprises 150,000 or so clones, 85% to 95% of them detected only once. Around 0.9% of the sample is in the top ten clones.

The sequence links TRBV3-1 (or the pseudogene TRBV3-2) to TRBJ2-5; the central 7 bases match TRBD1. This clonotype was sampled from an adult in good health. The sequencing used peripheral blood, collected on day 0 of MenACWY control vaccination. The DNA reads TGTGCCAGCAGCCAAGTGCACAGGGGAGAGACCCAGTACTTC. Its protein reads: CASSQVHRGETQYF.